The following is a T cell receptor beta chain sequence with its context. TCRdb fed the 5' RACE reads into MiXCR, producing one record per CDR3 protein. The data show roughly 570,000 distinct CDR3 sequences, with approximately 9.6% seen just once and approximately 3% held by the top ten. The sample is drawn from a study of identical twins. The CDR3 is made up of 15 amino acids. The germline V gene has CDR1 DFQATT and CDR2 SNEGSKA (reference sequence). V gave up 3 bases and J gave up 3 bases; unmatched junction bases: 8. These same records also appear under a second study, on yellow fever vaccine responses in identical twins.

The sequencing sample was made of PBMCs. The chain couples TRBV20-1 to TRBJ2-3, with 8 bases that match TRBD2. This clonotype was obtained from a woman under 30 in good health. Written as DNA, the CDR3 is TGCAGTGCTAGCAGAAAGCGGGAGTCTACAGATACGCAGTATTTT. Its translation is CSASRKRESTDTQYF.